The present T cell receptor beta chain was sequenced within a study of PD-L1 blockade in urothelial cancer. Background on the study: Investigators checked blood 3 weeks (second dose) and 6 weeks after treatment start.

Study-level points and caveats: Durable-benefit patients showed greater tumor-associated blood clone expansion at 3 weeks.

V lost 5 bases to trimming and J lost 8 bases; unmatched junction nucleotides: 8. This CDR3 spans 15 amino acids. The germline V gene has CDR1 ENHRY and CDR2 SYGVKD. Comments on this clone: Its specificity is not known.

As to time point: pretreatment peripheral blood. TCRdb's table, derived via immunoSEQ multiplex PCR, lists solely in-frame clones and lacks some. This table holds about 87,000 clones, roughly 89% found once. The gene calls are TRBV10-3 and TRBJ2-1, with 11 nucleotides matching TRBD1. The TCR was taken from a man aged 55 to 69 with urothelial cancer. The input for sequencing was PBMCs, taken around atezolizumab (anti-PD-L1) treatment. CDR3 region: CAISSFPGQGDEQFF. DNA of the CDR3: TGTGCCATCAGTTCTTTTCCGGGACAGGGGGATGAGCAGTTCTTC.